This TCR beta chain is drawn from a study of blood T cell repertoires in COVID-19. On the study more broadly: Italy, Spain and the United States were the sources of the convalescent and acute COVID-19 samples. Sources were T cells, B-cell-depleted T cells, or PBMCs; the material itself was cDNA or gDNA.

As processed by the authors: Reference gene primers were amplified, and this amplification served to estimate nucleated cell counts. The protocol was immunoSEQ multiplex PCR, while the TCRdb copy is restricted to in-frame clones and leaves out a portion. D and trimming come from the DNA, and the V and J calls and clone size come from that table. The repertoire holds around 160,000 clones, around 90% seen once, with roughly 2.3% in the top ten. The CDR3 runs to 14 residues. In germline, CDR1 is MNHEY, CDR2 SMNVEV (reference sequence). V was clipped by 5 bases and J by 4 bases; unmatched bases: 5. The V and J genes are TRBV27 and TRBJ2-5, with TRBD1 matching 9 bases. The source is a man between 18 and 35 years old with acute or convalescent COVID-19. The sample comprised peripheral blood. This CDR3 is CASSLTGGGETQYF. The CDR3 DNA is TGTGCCAGCAGTCTGACAGGGGGAGGAGAGACCCAGTACTTC.